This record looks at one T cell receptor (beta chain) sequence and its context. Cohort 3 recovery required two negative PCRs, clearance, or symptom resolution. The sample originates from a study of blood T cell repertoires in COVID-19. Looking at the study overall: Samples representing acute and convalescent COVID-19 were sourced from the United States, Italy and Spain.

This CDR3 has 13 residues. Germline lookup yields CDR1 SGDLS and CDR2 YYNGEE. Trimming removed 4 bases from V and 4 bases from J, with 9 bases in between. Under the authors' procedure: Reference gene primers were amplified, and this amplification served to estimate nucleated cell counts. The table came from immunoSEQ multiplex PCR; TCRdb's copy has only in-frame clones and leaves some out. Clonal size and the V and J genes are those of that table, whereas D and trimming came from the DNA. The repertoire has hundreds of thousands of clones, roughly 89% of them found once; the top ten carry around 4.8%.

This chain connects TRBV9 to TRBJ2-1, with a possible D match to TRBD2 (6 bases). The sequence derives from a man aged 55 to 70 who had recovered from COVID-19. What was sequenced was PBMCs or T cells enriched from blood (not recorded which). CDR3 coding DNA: TGTGCCAGCAGCCTCCGGGAGTACAATGAGCAGTTCTTC. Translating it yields CASSLREYNEQFF. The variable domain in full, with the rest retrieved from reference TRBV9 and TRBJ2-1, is DSGVTQTPKHLITATGQRVTLRCSPRSGDLSVYWYQQSLDQGLQFLIQYYNGEERAKGNILERFSAQQFPDLHSELNLSSLELGDSALYFCASSLREYNEQFFGPGTRLTVL.